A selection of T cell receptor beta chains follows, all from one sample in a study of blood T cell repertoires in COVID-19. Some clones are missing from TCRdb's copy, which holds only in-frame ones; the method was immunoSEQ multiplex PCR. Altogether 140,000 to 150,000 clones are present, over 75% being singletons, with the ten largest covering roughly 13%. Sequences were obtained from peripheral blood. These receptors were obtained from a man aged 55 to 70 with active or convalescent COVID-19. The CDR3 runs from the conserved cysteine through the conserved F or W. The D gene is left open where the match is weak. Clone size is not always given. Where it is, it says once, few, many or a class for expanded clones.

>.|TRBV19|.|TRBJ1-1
CASYPTGMGAFF
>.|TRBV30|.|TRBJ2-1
CAWSFPGGQFF
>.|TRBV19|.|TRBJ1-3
CASSISGSSGNTIYF
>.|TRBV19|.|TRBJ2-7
CASRVRDEQYF
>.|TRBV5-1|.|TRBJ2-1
CASRSGAYNEQFF
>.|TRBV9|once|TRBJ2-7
CASSKTEGVGSEQYF
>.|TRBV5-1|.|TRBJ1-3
CASSLKGQGNTIYF
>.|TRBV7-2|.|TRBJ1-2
CASSLVANYGYTF
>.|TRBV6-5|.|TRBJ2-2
CASSYSGGLNTGELFF
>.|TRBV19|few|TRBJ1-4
CASKDQGWEKLFF
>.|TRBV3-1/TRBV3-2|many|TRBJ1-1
CASTGVNTEAFF
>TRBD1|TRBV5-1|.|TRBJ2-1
CASTRDRGYNEQFF
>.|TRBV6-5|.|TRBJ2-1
CANLASLFNEQFF
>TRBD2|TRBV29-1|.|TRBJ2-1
CSVGAGLAGSNEQFF
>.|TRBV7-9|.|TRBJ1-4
CASSLVSPRDSDEKLFF
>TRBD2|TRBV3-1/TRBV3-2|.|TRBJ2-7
CASSPRLTAGENEQYF
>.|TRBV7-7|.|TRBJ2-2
CASSLEGSGELFF
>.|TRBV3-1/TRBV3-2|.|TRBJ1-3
CASSTTPTSGNTIYF
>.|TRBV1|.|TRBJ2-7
CTSSQEGGYEQYF
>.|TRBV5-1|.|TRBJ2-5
CASSFFGPHQETQYF
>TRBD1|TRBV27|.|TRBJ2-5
CASRPWTGSQETQYF
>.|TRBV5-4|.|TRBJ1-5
CASSLAGSGPQHF
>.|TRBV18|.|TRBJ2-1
CASSPPTGNEQFF
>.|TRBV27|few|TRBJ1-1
CASRPAPNRAEAFF
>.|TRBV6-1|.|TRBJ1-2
CASSEGKQDYGYTF
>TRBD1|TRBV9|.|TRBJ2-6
CASSPPSRGQDGANVLTF
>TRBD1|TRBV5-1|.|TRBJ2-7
CASSRLTGTGGGEQYF
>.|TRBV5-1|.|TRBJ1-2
CASSLARRAGTSYGYTF
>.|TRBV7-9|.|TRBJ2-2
CASSQGVTGELFF
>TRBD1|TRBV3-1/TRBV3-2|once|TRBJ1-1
CASSHPSRTGGNTEAFF
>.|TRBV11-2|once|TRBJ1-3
CASSLSGSRGNTIYF
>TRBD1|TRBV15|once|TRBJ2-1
CATSRGRWTGANPYNEQFF